The entry that follows covers one T cell receptor beta chain sequence. Antigen specificity is unknown. Per the germline V gene, CDR1 is SEHNR and CDR2 is FQNEAQ (reference sequence). V gave up 2 bases and J gave up 4 bases, with 11 bases separating them. The CDR3 sequence is 14 residues long. This record belongs to a study of T cell responses to AZD1222 COVID-19 vaccine. Study results and caveats: Spike-specific TCR breadth and depth were elevated following two AZD1222 doses. Clonal diversity may have been underestimated, and the donors were mostly white British, with more females than males. Spike regions recognized by vaccine-associated CD4 TCRs spanned the protein, led by 160-218 and 743-854.

TCRdb's table, derived via immunoSEQ multiplex PCR, lists solely in-frame clones and lacks some. There are roughly 150,000 clones in the sample; over 85% occur only once, and 1.6% lies in the top ten. The chain couples TRBV7-9 to TRBJ2-5; tentatively, D is TRBD2 (5 bases). The sequence was collected from an adult in good health. The sample consisted of peripheral blood, taken on day 0 of AZD1222 vaccination. CDR3 nucleotides: TGTGCCAGCAGCTTAATGGAAGAGGGAGAGACCCAGTACTTC. This codes for CASSLMEEGETQYF.